The clone carrying this T cell receptor (beta chain) has just a few counts. What it recognizes is unknown. This sample is part of a study of cytomegalovirus exposure and HLA in healthy donors. Findings and limits, study-wide: CMV serostatus alone was available as immune exposure information. Previous analysis showed most TCR beta V segments were productive about 87% or about 30% of the time. Association of around 17,000 TCR beta sequences with HLA alleles was found at 0.05 false discovery rate in a later analysis. Upon later analysis, TCR association rates were observed to vary by HLA locus, being highest for DRB1 and lowest for HLA-C.

This CDR3 region has 15 residues. The V and J ends lost 0 bases and 10 bases, in that order; junction bases with no gene match: 3. Germline V CDR1 and CDR2: MGHRA, YSYEKL. In the PCR, 60 Vbeta and 13 Jbeta primers were used. Using immunoSEQ multiplex PCR, the repertoire was profiled, and TCRdb retains in-frame clones only, with some absent. The repertoire holds 120,000 or so clones, approximately 17% seen once, with 2.9% in the top ten. The chain uses TRBV4-1 and TRBJ1-4, with TRBD1 identical over 12 bases. The source material was PBMCs. The origin of this receptor is a female donor in good health and CMV-seropositive. CDR3 sequence reads: CASSQDGTGGRKLFF. DNA of the CDR3: TGCGCCAGCAGCCAAGACGGGACAGGGGGCAGAAAACTGTTTTTT.